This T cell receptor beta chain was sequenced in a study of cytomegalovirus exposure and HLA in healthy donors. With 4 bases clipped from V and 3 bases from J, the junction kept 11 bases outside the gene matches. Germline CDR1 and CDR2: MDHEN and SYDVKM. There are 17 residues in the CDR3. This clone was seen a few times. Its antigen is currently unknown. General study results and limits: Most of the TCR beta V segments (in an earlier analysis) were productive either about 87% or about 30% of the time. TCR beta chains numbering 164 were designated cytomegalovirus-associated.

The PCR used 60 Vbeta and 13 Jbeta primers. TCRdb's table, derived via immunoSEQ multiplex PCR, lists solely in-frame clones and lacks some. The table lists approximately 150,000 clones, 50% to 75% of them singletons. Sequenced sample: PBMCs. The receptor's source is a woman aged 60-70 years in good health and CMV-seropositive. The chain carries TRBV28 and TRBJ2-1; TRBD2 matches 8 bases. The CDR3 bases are TGTGCCAGCAGTTCCCCGGGGGGGCAGGCGATCTACAATGAGCAGTTCTTC. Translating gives CASSSPGGQAIYNEQFF.